A selection of T cell receptor beta chains follows, all from one sample in a study of CD8+ T cells in alopecia areata. Repertoires were generated with immunoSEQ multiplex PCR, while TCRdb's copy carries only in-frame clones and drops some. The profile shows about 20,000 clones, 60% to 70% of them singletons. The sample consisted of CD4+ Tregs sorted from blood. Receptors were obtained from a human donor with alopecia areata. Both conserved end residues are part of each CDR3. A D gene is named only where the DNA matches it firmly. Some rows mark clone size as missing; the rest say once, few, many or name a class of expanded clone.

v_gene: TRBV21-1
abundance: -
j_gene: TRBJ1-5
d_gene: -
CDR3aa: CANCPEVQRNQPQHF
CDR3nt: TGTGCCAACTGTCCAGAGGTCCAACGGAATCAGCCCCAGCATTTT

v_gene: TRBV19
abundance: -
j_gene: TRBJ2-7
d_gene: TRBD1
CDR3aa: CASSAGTGDRGQYF
CDR3nt: TGTGCCAGTAGTGCGGGGACAGGGGATCGTGGGCAGTACTTC

v_gene: TRBV29-1
abundance: few
j_gene: TRBJ2-1
d_gene: TRBD2
CDR3aa: CSVEPSRGGANEQFF
CDR3nt: TGCAGCGTCGAGCCGTCTCGCGGGGGGGCCAATGAGCAGTTCTTC

v_gene: TRBV6-6
abundance: -
j_gene: TRBJ2-2
d_gene: -
CDR3aa: CASTARTTANTGELFF
CDR3nt: TGTGCCAGCACCGCACGGACTACCGCGAACACCGGGGAGCTGTTTTTT

v_gene: TRBV5-4
abundance: few
j_gene: TRBJ2-6
d_gene: -
CDR3aa: CASSFGPSGANVLTF
CDR3nt: TGTGCCAGCAGCTTCGGCCCCTCTGGGGCCAACGTCCTGACTTTC

v_gene: TRBV11-2
abundance: few
j_gene: TRBJ2-3
d_gene: -
CDR3aa: CASSLGRSTDTQYF
CDR3nt: TGTGCCAGCAGCTTAGGACGGAGCACAGATACGCAGTATTTT

v_gene: TRBV9
abundance: -
j_gene: TRBJ2-5
d_gene: -
CDR3aa: CASSATTSGLMGETQYF
CDR3nt: TGTGCCAGCAGCGCCACGACCTCGGGGCTTATGGGGGAGACCCAGTACTTC

v_gene: TRBV6-6
abundance: -
j_gene: TRBJ2-5
d_gene: -
CDR3aa: CASSAQGGGETQYF
CDR3nt: TGTGCCAGCAGTGCCCAAGGGGGAGGGGAGACCCAGTACTTC

v_gene: TRBV20-1
abundance: -
j_gene: TRBJ2-1
d_gene: -
CDR3aa: CSARERGEQFF
CDR3nt: TGCAGTGCTAGAGAGAGGGGAGAGCAGTTCTTC

v_gene: TRBV6-5
abundance: medium-sized
j_gene: TRBJ2-3
d_gene: TRBD2
CDR3aa: CASSPGLAGNTQYF
CDR3nt: TGTGCCAGCAGCCCGGGACTAGCCGGAAATACGCAGTATTTT

v_gene: TRBV7-9
abundance: -
j_gene: TRBJ2-1
d_gene: -
CDR3aa: CAIHLSPEQFF
CDR3nt: TGTGCCATTCACTTAAGTCCCGAGCAGTTCTTC

v_gene: TRBV5-1
abundance: once
j_gene: TRBJ1-1
d_gene: -
CDR3aa: CASSGTGTHTEAFF
CDR3nt: TGCGCCAGCAGCGGAACCGGGACACACACTGAAGCTTTCTTT

v_gene: TRBV7-9
abundance: -
j_gene: TRBJ2-5
d_gene: TRBD2
CDR3aa: CASSHLAGGRETQYF
CDR3nt: TGTGCCAGCAGTCATCTAGCGGGAGGGAGAGAGACCCAGTACTTC

v_gene: TRBV7-2
abundance: few
j_gene: TRBJ2-7
d_gene: TRBD1
CDR3aa: CASSFTGGGSTYEQYF
CDR3nt: TGTGCCAGCAGCTTCACAGGGGGCGGGTCCACCTACGAGCAGTACTTC

v_gene: TRBV7-8
abundance: -
j_gene: TRBJ2-2
d_gene: TRBD2
CDR3aa: CASSTSGRPGELFF
CDR3nt: TGTGCCAGCTCGACTAGCGGGAGGCCCGGGGAGCTGTTTTTT

v_gene: TRBV5-8
abundance: -
j_gene: TRBJ1-2
d_gene: TRBD1
CDR3aa: CASTLTGAIYGYTF
CDR3nt: TGTGCCAGCACCCTGACAGGGGCCATCTATGGCTACACCTTC

v_gene: TRBV5-1
abundance: -
j_gene: TRBJ2-7
d_gene: -
CDR3aa: CASSLADSEQYF
CDR3nt: TGCGCCAGCAGCTTGGCTGATTCCGAGCAGTACTTC

v_gene: TRBV4-3
abundance: -
j_gene: TRBJ1-4
d_gene: -
CDR3aa: CASSQGPESLGGKLFF
CDR3nt: TGCGCCAGCAGCCAAGGACCTGAATCTCTGGGGGGAAAACTGTTTTTT

v_gene: TRBV7-2
abundance: -
j_gene: TRBJ2-1
d_gene: TRBD2
CDR3aa: CASSLILASGRFEQFF
CDR3nt: TGTGCCAGCAGCCTAATCTTGGCTAGCGGGAGGTTTGAGCAGTTCTTC

v_gene: TRBV5-4
abundance: -
j_gene: TRBJ2-5
d_gene: -
CDR3aa: CASSQDRKETQYF
CDR3nt: TGTGCCAGCAGCCAAGACAGGAAGGAGACCCAGTACTTC

v_gene: TRBV18
abundance: -
j_gene: TRBJ2-1
d_gene: TRBD1
CDR3aa: CASSRRGTGQADNEQFF
CDR3nt: TGTGCCAGCTCACGCCGGGGCACGGGACAGGCGGACAATGAGCAGTTCTTC

v_gene: TRBV6-5
abundance: -
j_gene: TRBJ2-1
d_gene: -
CDR3aa: CASSKLEYNEQFF
CDR3nt: TGTGCCAGCAGTAAACTAGAATACAATGAGCAGTTCTTC